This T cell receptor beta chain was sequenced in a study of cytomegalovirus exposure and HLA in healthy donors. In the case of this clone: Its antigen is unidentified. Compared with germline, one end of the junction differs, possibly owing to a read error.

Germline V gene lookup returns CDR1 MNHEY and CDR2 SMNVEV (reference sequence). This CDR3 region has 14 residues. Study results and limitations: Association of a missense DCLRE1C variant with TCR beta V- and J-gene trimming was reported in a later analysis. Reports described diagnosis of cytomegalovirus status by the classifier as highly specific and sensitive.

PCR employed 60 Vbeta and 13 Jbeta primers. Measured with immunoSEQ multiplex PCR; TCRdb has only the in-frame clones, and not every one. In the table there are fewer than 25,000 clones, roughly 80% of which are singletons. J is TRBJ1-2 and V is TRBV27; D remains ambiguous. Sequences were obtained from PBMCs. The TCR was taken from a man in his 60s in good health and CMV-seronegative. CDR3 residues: CASSLYPGIDGYPF. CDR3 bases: TGTGCCAGCAGTTTATATCCGGGTATCGATGGCTACCCCTTC.